This TCR beta chain comes out of a study of cytomegalovirus exposure and HLA in healthy donors. Study-level findings and limits: Follow-up analysis later connected one missense variant in DCLRE1C with trimming of TCR beta V- and J-genes. Researchers counted around 170 TCR beta chains as cytomegalovirus-associated. It was assumed in the presence/absence analyses that sequencing depth was roughly uniform across donors.

The V gene's germline CDR1 is SGHDN and CDR2 FVKESK. Trimming pared 6 bases from V and 7 bases from J, leaving 10 bases between. This CDR3 spans 12 amino acids. A note on this clone: What it recognizes is unknown.

Amplification used 60 Vbeta primers and 13 Jbeta primers. Profiling relied on immunoSEQ multiplex PCR, and the TCRdb table lists in-frame clones only, not all of them. Here the sample spans approximately 150,000 clones, about 80% being singletons. Sequenced sample: PBMCs. The rearrangement joins TRBV14 to TRBJ2-1; D is possibly TRBD1 (6 bases). The sequence came from a female donor in good health and CMV-seronegative. The CDR3, as DNA: TGTGCCAGCAGACACGACAGGAATGAGCAGTTCTTC. Its protein product is CASRHDRNEQFF.